One TCR beta chain is described in this entry. Its antigen is undetermined. Those who donated, Caucasian adults without exception, all lived in Nashville, Tennessee. The data were obtained in a study of shared clonotypes between healthy human individuals. Study-level findings and limits: Naive subsets usually exceeded memory subsets in estimated richness. Against clonotypes common to all four donors, non-shared ones had lower generation probabilities.

Libraries were prepared by immunoSEQ multiplex PCR; TCRdb keeps only in-frame clonotypes and omits some of them. This sample has 2.5 million or so clones; more than 80% occur once, and the top ten carry under 0.15%. The ends were cut back, 0 bases at V and 3 bases at J, with 12 bases in the middle. This CDR3 spans 15 amino acids. Germline assignment: CDR1 LGHNA and CDR2 YSLEER. The chain employs TRBV4-3 and TRBJ2-7; D may be TRBD1 or TRBD2 (6 bases each). The source is a man younger than 35 in good health. The sequenced material came from naive CD4+ T cells sorted from blood. Subset defined: CD45RA+ positively selected. The DNA of the CDR3 is TGCGCCAGCAGCCAAGAGTTGGAGGGGGGCTACGAGCAGTACTTC. Translation: CASSQELEGGYEQYF.